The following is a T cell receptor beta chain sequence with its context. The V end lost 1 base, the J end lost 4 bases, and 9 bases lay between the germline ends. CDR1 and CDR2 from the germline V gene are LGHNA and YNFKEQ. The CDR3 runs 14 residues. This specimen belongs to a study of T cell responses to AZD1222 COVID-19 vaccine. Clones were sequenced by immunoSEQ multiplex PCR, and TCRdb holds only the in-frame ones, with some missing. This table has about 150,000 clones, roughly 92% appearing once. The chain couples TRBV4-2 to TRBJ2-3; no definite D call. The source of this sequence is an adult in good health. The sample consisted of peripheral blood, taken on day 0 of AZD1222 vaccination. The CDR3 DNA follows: TGTGCCAGCAGCCAAGTGGGGTTGGCAGATACGCAGTATTTT. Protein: CASSQVGLADTQYF.